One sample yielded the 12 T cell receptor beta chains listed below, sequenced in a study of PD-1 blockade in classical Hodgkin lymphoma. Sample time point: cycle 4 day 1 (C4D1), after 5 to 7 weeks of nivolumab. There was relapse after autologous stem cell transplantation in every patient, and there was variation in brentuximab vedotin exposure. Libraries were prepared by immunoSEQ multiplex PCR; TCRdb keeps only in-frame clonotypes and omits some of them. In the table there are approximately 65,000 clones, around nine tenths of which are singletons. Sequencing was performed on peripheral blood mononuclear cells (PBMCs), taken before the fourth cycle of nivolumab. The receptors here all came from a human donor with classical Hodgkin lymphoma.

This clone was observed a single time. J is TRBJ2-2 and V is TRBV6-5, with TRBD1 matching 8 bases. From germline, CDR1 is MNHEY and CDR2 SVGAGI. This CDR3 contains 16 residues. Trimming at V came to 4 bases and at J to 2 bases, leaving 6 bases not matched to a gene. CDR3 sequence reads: CASSSIGQGNTGELFF. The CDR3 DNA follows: TGTGCCAGCAGTTCAATCGGACAGGGCAACACCGGGGAGCTGTTTTTT.

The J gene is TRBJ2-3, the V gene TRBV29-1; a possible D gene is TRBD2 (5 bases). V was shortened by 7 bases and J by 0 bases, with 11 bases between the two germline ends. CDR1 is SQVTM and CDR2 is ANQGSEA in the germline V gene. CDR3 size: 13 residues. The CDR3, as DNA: TGCAGCGCCAGCGGCTCTAGCACAGATACGCAGTATTTT. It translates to CSASGSSTDTQYF.

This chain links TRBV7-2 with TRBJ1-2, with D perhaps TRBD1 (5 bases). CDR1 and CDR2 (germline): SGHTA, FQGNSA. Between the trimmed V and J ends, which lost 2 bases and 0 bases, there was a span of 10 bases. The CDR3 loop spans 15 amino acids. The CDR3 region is CASSLSGASNYGYTF. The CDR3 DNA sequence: TGTGCCAGCAGCTTAAGCGGGGCCTCTAACTATGGCTACACCTTC.

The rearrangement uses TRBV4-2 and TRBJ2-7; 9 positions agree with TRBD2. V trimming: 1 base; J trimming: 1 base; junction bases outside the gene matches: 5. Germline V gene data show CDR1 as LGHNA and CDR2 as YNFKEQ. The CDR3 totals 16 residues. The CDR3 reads CASSQVLAGESYEQYF. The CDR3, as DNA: TGTGCCAGCAGCCAAGTATTAGCGGGGGAGTCCTACGAGCAGTACTTC.

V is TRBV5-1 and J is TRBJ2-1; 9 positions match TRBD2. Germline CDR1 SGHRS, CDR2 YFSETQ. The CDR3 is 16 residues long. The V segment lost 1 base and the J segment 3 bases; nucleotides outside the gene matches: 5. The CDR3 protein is CASSLFEAGGYNEQFF. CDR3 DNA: TGCGCCAGCAGCTTGTTTGAAGCGGGAGGCTACAATGAGCAGTTCTTC.

The CDR3 region is CARRISGGPPDTQYF. The CDR3, as DNA: TGTGCCAGGAGGATCAGCGGGGGGCCCCCAGATACGCAGTATTTT. The chain uses TRBV5-4 and TRBJ2-3; TRBD2 agrees at 9 bases. Germline trimming cut 8 bases from V and 4 bases from J; bases unmatched to any gene: 11. The germline gives CDR1 SGHNT, CDR2 YYREEE (reference sequence). The CDR3 sequence is 15 residues long.

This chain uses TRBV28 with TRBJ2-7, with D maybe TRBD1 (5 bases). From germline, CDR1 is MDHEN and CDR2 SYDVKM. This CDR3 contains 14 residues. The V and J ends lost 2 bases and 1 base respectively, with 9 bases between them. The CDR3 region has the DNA TGTGCCAGCAGTTTAAGGCAGGGTTCCTACGAGCAGTACTTC. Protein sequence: CASSLRQGSYEQYF.

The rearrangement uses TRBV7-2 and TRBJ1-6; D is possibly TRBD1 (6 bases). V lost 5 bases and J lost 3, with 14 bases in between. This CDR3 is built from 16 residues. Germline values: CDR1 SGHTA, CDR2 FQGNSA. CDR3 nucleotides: TGTGCCAGCAGCAGCCTGGACAGAAACTATAATTCACCCCTCCACTTT. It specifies CASSSLDRNYNSPLHF.

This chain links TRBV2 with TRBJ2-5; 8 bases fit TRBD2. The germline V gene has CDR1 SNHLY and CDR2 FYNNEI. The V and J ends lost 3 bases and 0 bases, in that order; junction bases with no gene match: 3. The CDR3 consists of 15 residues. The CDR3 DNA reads TGTGCCAGCAGTGACCAGCGGGGGTACCAAGAGACCCAGTACTTC. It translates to CASSDQRGYQETQYF.

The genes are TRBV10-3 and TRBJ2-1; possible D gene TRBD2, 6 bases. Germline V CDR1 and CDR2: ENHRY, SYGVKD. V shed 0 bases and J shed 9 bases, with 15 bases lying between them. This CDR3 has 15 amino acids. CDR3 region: CAISESLGAGSEQFF. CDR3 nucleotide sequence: TGTGCCATCAGTGAGTCGTTGGGCGCGGGGAGTGAGCAGTTCTTC.

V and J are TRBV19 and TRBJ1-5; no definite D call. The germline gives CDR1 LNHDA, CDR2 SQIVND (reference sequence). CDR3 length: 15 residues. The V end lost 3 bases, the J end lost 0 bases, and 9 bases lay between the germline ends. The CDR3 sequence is CASSIWEYSNQPQHF. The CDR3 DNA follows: TGTGCCAGTAGTATCTGGGAGTATAGCAATCAGCCCCAGCATTTT.

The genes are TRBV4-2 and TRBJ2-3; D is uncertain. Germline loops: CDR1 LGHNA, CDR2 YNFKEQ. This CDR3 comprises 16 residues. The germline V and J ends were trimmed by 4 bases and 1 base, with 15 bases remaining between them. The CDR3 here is CASSPTQTDRTDTQYF. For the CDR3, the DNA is TGTGCCAGCAGCCCCACCCAGACTGATCGCACAGATACGCAGTATTTT.